This T cell receptor (beta chain) was sequenced during a study of regulatory T cells in long-lasting Graves disease. Overall study results and limits: Authors noted too few samples as a limitation.

The time point was: newly diagnosed GD, antithyroid drugs for less than 3 months. TCR sequences were obtained from RNA taken from PBMCs. Building the TCR beta libraries relied on iRepertoire HTBI primers, and CDR3 regions underwent Arm-PCR. TCRdb re-derived calls from the multiplex PCR reads in MiXCR, one entry per CDR3 protein. The table records approximately 540,000 distinct CDR3 sequences, about 11% of them present only once. Deletions cut 1 base from V and 3 bases from J, with 9 bases between. Germline CDR1 and CDR2: LGHNA and YSLEER. This CDR3 region has 14 residues. This clonotype was seen a few times. Antigen unknown. The same specimen was also included in a second study, on T cells in Graves' hyperthyroidism and ophthalmopathy. Turning to that study: Lactation, pregnancy, other autoimmune disease or uncontrolled infection excluded patients. HTBI primers drove first-round RT-PCR of the TCR CDR3.

This rearrangement joins TRBV4-3 to TRBJ2-5; the D gene is possibly TRBD2 (6 bases). The specimen was peripheral blood mononuclear cells (PBMCs), collected at new diagnosis, from a patient treated with antithyroid drugs. The TCR comes from a woman aged 25 to 39 with Graves disease. The CDR3 DNA reads as TGCGCCAGCAGCCAAGGTGCGGGAAAAGAGACCCAGTACTTC. This translates into CASSQGAGKETQYF.